Listed here is a single T cell receptor (beta chain). Its antigen is not known. The data were obtained in a study of a mutant IDH1 vaccine in newly diagnosed glioma. This table comes from immunoSEQ multiplex PCR, and its TCRdb copy is limited to in-frame clones, with some not included. The sample includes some 60,000 clones, roughly 76% of them seen just once. V was clipped by 5 bases and J by 4 bases, with 15 bases between them. The CDR3 consists of 14 residues. Germline CDR1 and CDR2: LNHDA and SQIVND (reference sequence). The time point denotes: week 35, safety follow-up. A 20-mer mutant IDH1 peptide at 300 ug was injected subcutaneously with topical imiquimod.

Sample: PBMCs, taken from a glioma patient whose treatment included an IDH1 peptide vaccine. The rearrangement uses TRBV19 and TRBJ2-7; perhaps TRBD1 as D (6 bases). The TCR originated in a man aged 35 to 55 with glioma. CDR3 sequence (DNA): TGTGCCAGTAGTTCCGGGACACACGCTTACGAGCAGTACTTC. Protein sequence: CASSSGTHAYEQYF. The complete variable domain, with remaining parts taken from reference TRBV19 and TRBJ2-7, reads DGGITQSPKYLFRKEGQNVTLSCEQNLNHDAMYWYRQDPGQGLRLIYYSQIVNDFQKGDIAEGYSVSREKKESFPLTVTSAQKNPTAFYLCASSSGTHAYEQYFGPGTRLTVT.